The 21 T cell receptor beta chains given below trace back to one sample, sequenced in a study of neurological immune-mediated disorders. TCRdb ran MiXCR on the 5' RACE reads and lists one entry per CDR3 protein. This table holds 55,000 to 70,000 distinct CDR3 sequences, over 4% found once. The sample was PBMCs. These receptors were collected from a human donor with multiple sclerosis. The donor label of this sample is uncertain.

This clonotype was recorded at least ten times. The genes are TRBV5-1 and TRBJ2-3; D unclear. The V and J ends lost 4 bases and 4 bases respectively, with 16 bases between them. The CDR3 is made up of 15 amino acids. Germline V gives CDR1 SGHRS, CDR2 YFSETQ. In nucleotides, the CDR3 is TGCGCCAGCAGCACCGACCTAGGGCCCCCAGATACGCAGTATTTT. Amino acid sequence: CASSTDLGPPDTQYF.

This clonotype has ten or more counts. J is TRBJ1-1 and V is TRBV29-1, with 8 bases matching TRBD1. The CDR3 has 13 amino acids. CDR1 and CDR2 from the germline V gene are SQVTM and ANQGSEA. V was pared by 6 bases and J by 4 bases, with 7 bases of the junction left unmatched. CDR3 residues: CSVRTGGSTEAFF. The CDR3 DNA reads as TGCAGCGTAAGAACAGGGGGAAGCACTGAAGCTTTCTTT.

The sample holds many counts of this clonotype. The rearrangement joins TRBV20-1 to TRBJ1-1, with D hard to call. The ends were cut back, 5 bases at V and 5 bases at J, with 12 bases in the middle. Germline V gene sequence: CDR1 DFQATT, CDR2 SNEGSKA (reference sequence). CDR3 length: 12 residues. In nucleotides, the CDR3 is TGCAGTGCTGAGGGCTTGGTGACTGAAGCTTTCTTT. This codes for CSAEGLVTEAFF.

This clonotype was observed at least ten times. The chain recombines TRBV29-1 with TRBJ1-2; no firm D call. Germline V gene sequence: CDR1 SQVTM, CDR2 ANQGSEA. V shed 2 bases and J shed 4 bases, with 5 bases lying between them. The CDR3 runs to 11 residues. This CDR3 reads CSVERGYGYTF. The DNA for the CDR3 is TGCAGCGTTGAACGCGGCTATGGCTACACCTTC.

This clonotype was detected many times. A much more abundant neighbour one base away suggests this may be a read error. The chain combines TRBV9 with TRBJ1-2, with D unclear. Germline CDR1 reads SGDLS; CDR2 reads YYNGEE. The CDR3 runs to 13 residues. V lost 1 base to trimming and J lost 6 bases, with 10 bases between them. CDR3 DNA sequence: TGTGCCAGCAGCGTATCCCCCTCGGATGGCTACACCTTC. Translated: CASSVSPSDGYTF.

This clonotype was seen repeatedly, ten times or more. J is TRBJ1-5 and V is TRBV20-1, with 10 bases fitting TRBD1. Germline CDR1 and CDR2: DFQATT and SNEGSKA (reference sequence). With 5 bases clipped from V and 3 bases from J, the junction kept 4 bases outside the gene matches. The CDR3 consists of 14 residues. Here the CDR3 DNA reads TGCAGTGCTTGGACAGGGGGTTTCAATCAGCCCCAGCATTTT. This translates into CSAWTGGFNQPQHF.

The table lists this clonotype with many counts. This chain joins TRBV29-1 and TRBJ2-5; D is possibly TRBD1 (6 bases). Germline CDR1 SQVTM, CDR2 ANQGSEA. This CDR3 comprises 13 residues. Trimming left V 6 bases short and J 2 bases short, with 13 bases between. CDR3 amino acids: CSVDTDRQETQYF. Written as DNA, the CDR3 is TGCAGCGTCGATACCGACAGGCAAGAGACCCAGTACTTC. The full variable domain, rest sourced from reference TRBV29-1 and TRBJ2-5, is SAVISQKPSRDICQRGTSLTIQCQVDSQVTMMFWYRQQPGQSLTLIATANQGSEATYESGFVIDKFPISRPNLTFSTLTVSNMSPEDSSIYLCSVDTDRQETQYFGPGTRLLVL.

This clonotype was seen repeatedly, ten times or more. The V call is TRBV5-1, the J call TRBJ2-1; D uncertain. With 4 bases removed from V and 1 base from J, the gap between germline ends came to 6 bases. CDR3 length: 13 amino acids. Germline assignment: CDR1 SGHRS and CDR2 YFSETQ. In DNA, the CDR3 is TGCGCCAGCAGCCTTCGATCCTACAATGAGCAGTTCTTC. This translates into CASSLRSYNEQFF.

This clonotype showed up many times. The chain joins TRBV20-1 to TRBJ2-1; D assignment may be TRBD1 or TRBD2 (6 bases each). Germline CDR1 DFQATT, CDR2 SNEGSKA (reference sequence). The CDR3 length is 11 residues. V was shortened by 6 bases and J by 8 bases, with 11 bases between the two germline ends. CDR3 sequence reads: CSARGGDEQFF. The CDR3, as DNA: TGCAGTGCCAGGGGAGGCGATGAGCAGTTCTTC.

This clonotype was detected ten times or more. The CDR3 spells CSALTSSKNIQYF. The DNA for the CDR3 is TGCAGTGCTTTGACAAGTTCTAAAAACATTCAGTACTTC. The rearrangement uses TRBV20-1 and TRBJ2-4; the D is unclear. Germline lookup yields CDR1 DFQATT and CDR2 SNEGSKA (reference sequence). This CDR3 comprises 13 residues. V lost 5 bases to trimming and J lost 4 bases, with 12 bases between them.

In this sample, this clonotype turned up many times. The CDR3: CASSLHYTADDQPQHF. DNA for the CDR3: TGTGCCAGCAGTTTACACTACACGGCAGACGATCAGCCCCAGCATTTT. The V and J genes are TRBV7-8 and TRBJ1-5; D unresolved. CDR1 is SGHVS, CDR2 FQNEAQ, per germline. V lost 6 bases to trimming and J lost 5 bases, with 20 bases between them. CDR3 length: 16 residues.

In nucleotides, the CDR3 is TGTGCCATCAGTGATGATGGGTATAGCTCCTATAATTCACCCCTCCACTTT. Its protein is CAISDDGYSSYNSPLHF. The chain has TRBV10-3 and TRBJ1-6, with unresolved D. Deletions cut 3 bases from V and 0 bases from J, with 12 bases between. There are 17 residues in the CDR3. Germline CDR1 reads ENHRY; CDR2 reads SYGVKD.

The chain links TRBV9 to TRBJ1-2, with D possibly being TRBD1 (5 bases). CDR1 SGDLS and CDR2 YYNGEE come from the germline V gene. CDR3 length: 13 residues. The V and J ends lost 2 bases and 4 bases respectively, with 9 bases between them. The CDR3 sequence is CASSVGGSYGYTF. The CDR3 nucleotides read TGTGCCAGCAGCGTGGGGGGATCCTATGGCTACACCTTC.

This clonotype was counted at least ten times. V is TRBV7-9 and J is TRBJ2-7, with D unclear. Trimming stripped 5 bases from V and 6 bases from J, with 20 bases between. Germline V gene sequence: CDR1 SEHNR, CDR2 FQNEAQ (reference sequence). CDR3 length equals 15 residues. Here the CDR3 DNA reads TGTGCCAGCAGCCAAGGTCCATTACCTCCATCCGAGCAGTACTTC. Amino acid sequence: CASSQGPLPPSEQYF.

This clonotype was counted ten times or more. This chain links TRBV4-1 with TRBJ2-1; 10 nucleotides align to TRBD1. The CDR3 runs 16 residues. The trim removed 4 bases at V and 9 bases at J, leaving 12 bases unmatched. Germline V lookup: CDR1 MGHRA, CDR2 YSYEKL. The CDR3 region is CASSRTGTGEYGEQFF. The CDR3 nucleotides read TGCGCCAGCAGCCGAACCGGGACAGGGGAATATGGTGAGCAGTTCTTC.

This clonotype was seen ten or more times. V gene TRBV5-1 combines with J gene TRBJ1-2; TRBD1 matches at 9 bases. V shed 4 bases and J 8 bases; nucleotides not matched to a gene: 9. The CDR3 sequence is 14 residues long. Germline V CDR1 and CDR2: SGHRS, YFSETQ. The CDR3 region is CASSLDRGSPGYTF. CDR3 DNA: TGCGCCAGCAGCCTGGACAGGGGCTCGCCGGGCTACACCTTC.

This clonotype has a count of ten or more. V usage is TRBV7-6 and J usage is TRBJ2-7; TRBD1 agrees at 8 bases. The J segment lost 3 bases and the V segment lost 3 bases, leaving 1 base of the junction unmatched. The CDR3 spans 13 residues. Germline V gene sequence: CDR1 SGHVS, CDR2 FNYEAQ. CDR3 residues: CASSFTGGYEQYF. CDR3 nucleotides: TGTGCCAGCAGCTTCACAGGGGGCTACGAGCAGTACTTC.

Many counts were recorded for this clonotype. The J gene is TRBJ2-7, the V gene TRBV5-1; 15 nucleotides match TRBD2. V was clipped by 4 bases and J by 7 bases; unmatched bases: 6. Germline V gene sequence: CDR1 SGHRS, CDR2 YFSETQ. This CDR3 has 15 amino acids. CDR3 DNA: TGCGCCAGCAGCCCAGGACTAGCGGGGGGGCGGGAGCAGTACTTC. It encodes CASSPGLAGGREQYF.

This clonotype has at least ten counts. The chain combines TRBV5-1 with TRBJ2-1; 7 bases are shared with TRBD1. J lost 5 bases, V lost 6 bases, and 11 bases had no gene match. Germline values: CDR1 SGHRS, CDR2 YFSETQ. This CDR3 has 15 amino acids. DNA for the CDR3: TGCGCCAGCACCAATCCGGGACAGAGTCACAATGAGCAGTTCTTC. It is translated as CASTNPGQSHNEQFF.

This clonotype was found many times. The chain joins TRBV29-1 to TRBJ2-1, with a possible D match to TRBD2 (5 bases). Trimming removed 3 bases from V and 4 bases from J, with 13 bases in between. Germline V CDR1 and CDR2: SQVTM, ANQGSEA. The length of the CDR3 is 14 residues. CDR3 loop: CSVERASNYNEQFF. CDR3 DNA: TGCAGCGTTGAGAGGGCAAGTAATTACAATGAGCAGTTCTTC.

Many counts were recorded for this clonotype. The chain links TRBV20-1 to TRBJ2-1; D is undetermined. Per germline, CDR1 DFQATT and CDR2 SNEGSKA (reference sequence). V was clipped by 0 bases and J by 7 bases, with 7 bases between them. The length of the CDR3 is 12 residues. The CDR3 is CSARDLKNEQFF. The CDR3 DNA sequence: TGCAGTGCTAGAGACCTAAAAAATGAGCAGTTCTTC.